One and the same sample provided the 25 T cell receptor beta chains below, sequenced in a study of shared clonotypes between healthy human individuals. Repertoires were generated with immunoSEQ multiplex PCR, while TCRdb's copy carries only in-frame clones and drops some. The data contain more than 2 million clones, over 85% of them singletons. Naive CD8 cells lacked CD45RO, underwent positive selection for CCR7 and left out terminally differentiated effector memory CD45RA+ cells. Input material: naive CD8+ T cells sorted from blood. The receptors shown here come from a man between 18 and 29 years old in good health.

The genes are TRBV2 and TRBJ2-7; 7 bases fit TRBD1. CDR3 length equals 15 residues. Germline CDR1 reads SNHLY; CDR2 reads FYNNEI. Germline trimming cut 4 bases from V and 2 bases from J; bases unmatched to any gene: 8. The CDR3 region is CASSAGETGTYEQYF. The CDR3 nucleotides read TGTGCCAGCAGTGCCGGAGAGACAGGGACCTACGAGCAGTACTTC.

The chain's CDR3 is CASSLSSVTGADTQYF. In DNA, the CDR3 is TGTGCCAGCAGTTTATCAAGTGTTACAGGGGCAGATACGCAGTATTTT. The genes are TRBV27 and TRBJ2-3; 7 bases align to TRBD1. The ends lost 0 bases at V and 4 bases at J; junction bases unmatched: 7. Germline V gene sequence: CDR1 MNHEY, CDR2 SMNVEV (reference sequence). The CDR3 has 16 residues.

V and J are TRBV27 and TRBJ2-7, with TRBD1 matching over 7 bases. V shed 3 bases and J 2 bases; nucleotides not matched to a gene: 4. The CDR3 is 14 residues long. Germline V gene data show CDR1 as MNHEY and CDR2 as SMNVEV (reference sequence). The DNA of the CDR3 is TGTGCCAGCAGTTTCCAGGGACAGACCTACGAGCAGTACTTC. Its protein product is CASSFQGQTYEQYF.

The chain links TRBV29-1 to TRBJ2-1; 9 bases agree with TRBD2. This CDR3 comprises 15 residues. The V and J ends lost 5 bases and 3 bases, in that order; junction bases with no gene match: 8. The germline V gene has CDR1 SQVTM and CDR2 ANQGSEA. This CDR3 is CSVQGLAGHYNEQFF. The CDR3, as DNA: TGCAGCGTTCAAGGGCTAGCGGGGCACTACAATGAGCAGTTCTTC.

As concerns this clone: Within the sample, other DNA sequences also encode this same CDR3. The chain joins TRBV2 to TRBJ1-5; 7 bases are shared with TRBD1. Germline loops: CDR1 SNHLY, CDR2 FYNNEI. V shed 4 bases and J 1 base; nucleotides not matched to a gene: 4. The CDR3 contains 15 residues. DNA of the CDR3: TGTGCCAGCAGTGCCACAGGGGTGAGCAATCAGCCCCAGCATTTT. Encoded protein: CASSATGVSNQPQHF. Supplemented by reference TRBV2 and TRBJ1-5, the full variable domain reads EPEVTQTPSHQVTQMGQEVILRCVPISNHLYFYWYRQILGQKVEFLVSFYNNEISEKSEIFDDQFSVERPDGSNFTLKIRSTKLEDSAMYFCASSATGVSNQPQHFGDGTRLSIL.

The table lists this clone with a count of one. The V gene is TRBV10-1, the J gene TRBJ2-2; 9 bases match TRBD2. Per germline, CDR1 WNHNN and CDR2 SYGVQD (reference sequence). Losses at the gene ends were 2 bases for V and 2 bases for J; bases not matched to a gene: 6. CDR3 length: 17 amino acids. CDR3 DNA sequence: TGCGCCAGCAGTGAGCTCTATAGCGGGGGAAACACCGGGGAGCTGTTTTTT. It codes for CASSELYSGGNTGELFF.

CDR3 region: CASSTSGSDTQYF. In DNA form, the CDR3 reads TGTGCCAGTAGCACTAGCGGGAGTGATACGCAGTATTTT. The chain is built from TRBV19 and TRBJ2-3, with TRBD2 matching over 11 bases. The trim removed 6 bases at V and 6 bases at J, leaving 2 bases unmatched. CDR1 is LNHDA and CDR2 is SQIVND in the germline V gene (reference sequence). The CDR3 contains 13 residues.

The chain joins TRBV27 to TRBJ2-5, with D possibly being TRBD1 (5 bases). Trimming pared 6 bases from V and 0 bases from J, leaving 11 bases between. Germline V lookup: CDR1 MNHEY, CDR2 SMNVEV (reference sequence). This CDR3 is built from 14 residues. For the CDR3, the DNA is TGTGCCAGCAGGGGGTTACAGGACCAAGAGACCCAGTACTTC. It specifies CASRGLQDQETQYF.

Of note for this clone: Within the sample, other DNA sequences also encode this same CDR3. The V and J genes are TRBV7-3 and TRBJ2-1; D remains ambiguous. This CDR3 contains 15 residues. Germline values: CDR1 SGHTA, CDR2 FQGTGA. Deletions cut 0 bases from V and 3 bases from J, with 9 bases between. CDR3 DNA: TGTGCCAGCAGCTTAACGTCAGATTACTACAATGAGCAGTTCTTC. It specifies CASSLTSDYYNEQFF. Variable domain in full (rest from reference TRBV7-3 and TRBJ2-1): GAGVSQTPSNKVTEKGKYVELRCDPISGHTALYWYRQSLGQGPEFLIYFQGTGAADDSGLPNDRFFAVRPEGSVSTLKIQRTERGDSAVYLCASSLTSDYYNEQFFGPGTRLTVL.

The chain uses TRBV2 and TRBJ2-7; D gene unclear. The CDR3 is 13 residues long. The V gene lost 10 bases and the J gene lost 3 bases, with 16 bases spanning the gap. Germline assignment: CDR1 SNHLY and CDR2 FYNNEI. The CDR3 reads CATSPDNFYEQYF. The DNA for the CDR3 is TGTGCCACCTCCCCCGACAATTTCTACGAGCAGTACTTC.

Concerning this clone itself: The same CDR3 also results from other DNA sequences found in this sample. The CDR3 DNA reads TGCGCCAGCACAGGAGGTTCCTACGAGCAGTACTTC. Encoded protein: CASTGGSYEQYF. The gene calls are TRBV10-2 and TRBJ2-7; D might be TRBD2 (5 bases). This CDR3 is 12 amino acids long. Germline CDR1 reads WSHSY; CDR2 reads SAAADI. Trimming pared 7 bases from V and 1 base from J, leaving 8 bases between.

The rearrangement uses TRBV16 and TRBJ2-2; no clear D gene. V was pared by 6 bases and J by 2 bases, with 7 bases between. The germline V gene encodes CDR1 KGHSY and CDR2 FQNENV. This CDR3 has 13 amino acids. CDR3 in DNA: TGTGCCAGCAGTAATGTAAACACCGGGGAGCTGTTTTTT. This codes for CASSNVNTGELFF. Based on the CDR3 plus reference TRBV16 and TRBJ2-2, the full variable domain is GEEVAQTPKHLVRGEGQKAKLYCAPIKGHSYVFWYQQVLKNEFKFLISFQNENVFDETGMPKERFSAKCLPNSPCSLEIQATKLEDSAVYFCASSNVNTGELFFGEGSRLTVL.

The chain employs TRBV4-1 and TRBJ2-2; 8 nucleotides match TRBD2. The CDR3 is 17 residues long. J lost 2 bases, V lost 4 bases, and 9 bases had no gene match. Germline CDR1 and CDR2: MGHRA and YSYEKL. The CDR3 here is CASSLGLAIYNTGELFF. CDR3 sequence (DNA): TGCGCCAGCAGCCTAGGACTAGCAATATACAACACCGGGGAGCTGTTTTTT.

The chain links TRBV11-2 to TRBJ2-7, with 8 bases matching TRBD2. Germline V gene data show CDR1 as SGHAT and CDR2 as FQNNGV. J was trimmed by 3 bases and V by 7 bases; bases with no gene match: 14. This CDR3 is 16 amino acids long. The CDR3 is CASTLTGGGRLYEQYF. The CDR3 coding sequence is TGTGCCAGCACCCTGACGGGCGGGGGGCGACTCTACGAGCAGTACTTC.

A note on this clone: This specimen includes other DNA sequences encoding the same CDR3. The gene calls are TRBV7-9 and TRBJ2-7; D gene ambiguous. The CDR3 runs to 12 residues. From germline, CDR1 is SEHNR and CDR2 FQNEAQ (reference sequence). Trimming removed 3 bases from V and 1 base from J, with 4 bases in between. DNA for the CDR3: TGTGCCAGCAGCTTCGGGTCCTACGAGCAGTACTTC. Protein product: CASSFGSYEQYF.

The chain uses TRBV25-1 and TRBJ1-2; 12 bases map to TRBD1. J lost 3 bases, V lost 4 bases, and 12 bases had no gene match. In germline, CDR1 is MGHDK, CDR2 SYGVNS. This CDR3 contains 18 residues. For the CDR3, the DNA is TGTGCCAGCAGTGCCGTTTCTCCGGGACAGGGGGCCTACTATGGCTACACCTTC. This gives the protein CASSAVSPGQGAYYGYTF.

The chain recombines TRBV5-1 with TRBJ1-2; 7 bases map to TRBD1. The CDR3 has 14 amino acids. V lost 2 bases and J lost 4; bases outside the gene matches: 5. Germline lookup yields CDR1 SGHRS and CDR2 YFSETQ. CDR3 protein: CASSFQGEGYGYTF. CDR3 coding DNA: TGCGCCAGCAGCTTCCAGGGGGAGGGCTATGGCTACACCTTC.

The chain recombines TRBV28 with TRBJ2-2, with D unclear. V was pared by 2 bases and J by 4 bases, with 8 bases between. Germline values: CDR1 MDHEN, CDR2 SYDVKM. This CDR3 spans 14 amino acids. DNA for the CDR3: TGTGCCAGCAGTTTAGTACAACCCACCGGGGAGCTGTTTTTT. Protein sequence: CASSLVQPTGELFF.

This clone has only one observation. The CDR3 loop is CAISELPTYEQYF. For the CDR3, the DNA is TGTGCCATCAGTGAGCTACCAACCTACGAGCAGTACTTC. The genes are TRBV10-3 and TRBJ2-7; D is uncertain. This CDR3 is 13 amino acids long. From germline, CDR1 is ENHRY and CDR2 SYGVKD. Trimming cost V 2 bases and J 2 bases, with 7 bases left between them.

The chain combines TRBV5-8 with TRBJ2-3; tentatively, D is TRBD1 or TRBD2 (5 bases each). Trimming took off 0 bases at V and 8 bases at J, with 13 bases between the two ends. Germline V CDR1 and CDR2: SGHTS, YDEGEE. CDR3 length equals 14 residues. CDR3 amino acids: CASSLAEGLVTQYF. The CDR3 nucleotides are TGTGCCAGCAGCTTGGCTGAGGGGCTAGTTACGCAGTATTTT.

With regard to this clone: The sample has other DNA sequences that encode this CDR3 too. The CDR3 loop is CASSLTGLETQYF. The DNA for the CDR3 is TGTGCCAGCAGCTTGACAGGTCTGGAGACCCAGTACTTC. V is TRBV7-9 and J is TRBJ2-5; D possibly corresponds to TRBD1 (6 bases). The V gene's germline CDR1 is SEHNR and CDR2 FQNEAQ (reference sequence). V lost 3 bases, J lost 5 bases, and 10 bases lay in between. The CDR3 runs 13 residues.

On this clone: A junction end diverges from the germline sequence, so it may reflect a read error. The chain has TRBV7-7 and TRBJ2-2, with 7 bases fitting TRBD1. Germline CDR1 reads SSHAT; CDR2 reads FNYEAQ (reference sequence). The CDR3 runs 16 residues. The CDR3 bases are TGTGCTAGCAGCTTAGACCGACAGGGTTCCACCGGGGAGCTGTTTTTT. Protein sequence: CASSLDRQGSTGELFF.

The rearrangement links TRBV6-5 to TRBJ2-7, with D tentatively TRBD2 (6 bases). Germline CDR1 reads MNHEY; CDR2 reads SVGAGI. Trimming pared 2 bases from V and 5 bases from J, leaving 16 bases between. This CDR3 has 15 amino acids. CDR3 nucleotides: TGTGCCAGCAGTTACGGGACTGAGTCACGCCACGAGCAGTACTTC. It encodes CASSYGTESRHEQYF.

The CDR3, as DNA: TGTGCCAGCAGTTTCGGGGACAGGGCCTACGAGCAGTACTTC. Its translation is CASSFGDRAYEQYF. The chain combines TRBV28 with TRBJ2-7; 9 bases map to TRBD1. This CDR3 region has 14 residues. Looked up from germline, CDR1 is MDHEN and CDR2 is SYDVKM. The ends lost 3 bases at V and 2 bases at J; junction bases unmatched: 2.

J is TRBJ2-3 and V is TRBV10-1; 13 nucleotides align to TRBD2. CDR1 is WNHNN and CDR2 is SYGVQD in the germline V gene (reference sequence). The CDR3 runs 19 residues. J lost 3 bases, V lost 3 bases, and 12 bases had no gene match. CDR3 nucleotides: TGCGCCAGCAGTGATACTAGCGGGGGGGCCGCCCCTTGGACAGATACGCAGTATTTT. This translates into CASSDTSGGAAPWTDTQYF.